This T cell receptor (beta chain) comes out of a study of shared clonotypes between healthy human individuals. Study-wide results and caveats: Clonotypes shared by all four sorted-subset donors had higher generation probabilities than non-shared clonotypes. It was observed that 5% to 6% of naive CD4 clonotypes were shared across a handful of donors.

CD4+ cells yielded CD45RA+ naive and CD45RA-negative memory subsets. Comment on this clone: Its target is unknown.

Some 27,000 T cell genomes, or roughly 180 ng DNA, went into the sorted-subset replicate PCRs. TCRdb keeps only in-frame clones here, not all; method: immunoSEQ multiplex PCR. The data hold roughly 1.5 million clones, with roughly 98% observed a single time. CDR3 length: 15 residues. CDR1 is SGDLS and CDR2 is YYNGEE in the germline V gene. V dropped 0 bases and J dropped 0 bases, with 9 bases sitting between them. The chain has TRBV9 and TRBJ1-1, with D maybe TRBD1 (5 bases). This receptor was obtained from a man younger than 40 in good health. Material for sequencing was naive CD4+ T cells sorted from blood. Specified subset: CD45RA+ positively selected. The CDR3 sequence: CASSVAPGMNTEAFF. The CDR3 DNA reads TGTGCCAGCAGCGTAGCTCCAGGGATGAACACTGAAGCTTTCTTT.